A single sample gave rise to the 20 T cell receptor beta chains below, sequenced in a study of T cells in Graves' hyperthyroidism and ophthalmopathy. Amplified TCR beta CDR3 regions derived from RNA transcripts. The TCR CDR3 was amplified in a first-round RT-PCR using the HTBI primer set. In TCRdb, the multiplex PCR reads were re-called with MiXCR into one record per CDR3 protein. This table holds approximately 690,000 distinct CDR3 sequences, around 21% found once. The sample was blood. The origin of the receptors is a man aged 25 to 40 with Graves' ophthalmopathy.

This clonotype was recorded a few times. The chain recombines TRBV7-9 with TRBJ2-1, with TRBD2 as a possible D gene (6 bases). Germline CDR1 and CDR2: SEHNR and FQNEAQ (reference sequence). The CDR3 has 17 amino acids. V lost 7 bases to trimming and J lost 10 bases, with 29 bases between them. This chain's CDR3 is CASNFWGTGGGMEEQFF. DNA of the CDR3: TGTGCCAGCAATTTTTGGGGGACTGGGGGAGGAATGGAAGAGCAGTTCTTC.

A note on this clonotype: A read error may be the cause here, since a much bigger clone is one base away. This rearrangement joins TRBV12-3 or TRBV12-4 to TRBJ1-6, with D tentatively TRBD1 (5 bases). V gave up 3 bases and J gave up 11 bases, with 20 bases separating them. The CDR3 totals 16 residues. The CDR3 region has the DNA TGTGCCAGCAGTTTCTCTCGGGCCGGGACTCCCACACCCCTCCACTTT. Translation: CASSFSRAGTPTPLHF.

This chain connects TRBV20-1 to TRBJ2-3, with TRBD2 identical over 7 bases. Germline loops: CDR1 DFQATT, CDR2 SNEGSKA (reference sequence). The trim removed 6 bases at V and 3 bases at J, leaving 6 bases unmatched. The CDR3 length is 13 residues. The CDR3 coding sequence is TGCAGTGCCTACGCGGGGGAAACAGATACGCAGTATTTT. Amino acid sequence: CSAYAGETDTQYF.

The CDR3 region has the DNA TGCAGTGCTAGAGATCTGTGGGAGGAGGCGAACACCGGGGAGCTGTTTTTT. This sequence encodes CSARDLWEEANTGELFF. The V gene is TRBV20-1, the J gene TRBJ2-2, with D maybe TRBD2 (6 bases). Germline V gene lookup returns CDR1 DFQATT and CDR2 SNEGSKA (reference sequence). This CDR3 has 17 residues. Trimming removed 0 bases from V and 0 bases from J, with 14 bases in between.

In this sample, this clonotype turned up a few times. The V gene is TRBV12-3 or TRBV12-4, the J gene TRBJ2-3, with D maybe TRBD1 (6 bases). The CDR3 sequence is 14 residues long. The V gene lost 3 bases and the J gene lost 2 bases, with 9 bases spanning the gap. The CDR3 loop is CASSLGAHTDTQYF. Written as DNA, the CDR3 is TGTGCCAGCAGTTTGGGGGCTCACACAGATACGCAGTATTTT.

This clonotype was counted ten times or more. The chain recombines TRBV20-1 with TRBJ2-4, with D possibly TRBD1 on 6 matching bases. The V end lost 4 bases, the J end lost 9 bases, and 19 bases lay between the germline ends. This CDR3 region has 14 residues. Per the germline V gene, CDR1 is DFQATT and CDR2 is SNEGSKA (reference sequence). CDR3 protein: CSATKTGEESIQYF. In nucleotides, the CDR3 is TGCAGTGCTACCAAGACAGGCGAAGAAAGCATTCAGTACTTC.

This clonotype was counted ten times or more. The gene calls are TRBV28 and TRBJ2-1; 7 nucleotides match TRBD2. Germline CDR1 and CDR2: MDHEN and SYDVKM. The V gene end was trimmed by 6 bases and the J gene end by 7 bases; junction bases not matched to a gene: 12. There are 15 residues in the CDR3. The CDR3 reads CASRTDAGAGNEQFF. CDR3 coding DNA: TGTGCCAGCAGAACGGATGCGGGAGCTGGAAATGAGCAGTTCTTC.

This chain links TRBV19 with TRBJ2-3; 9 positions agree with TRBD1. The germline V gene has CDR1 LNHDA and CDR2 SQIVND (reference sequence). The CDR3 extends over 14 amino acids. J lost 6 bases, V lost 3 bases, and 4 bases had no gene match. The CDR3 nucleotides are TGTGCCAGTAGTATTAAGGACAGGGGCGATACGCAGTATTTT. This codes for CASSIKDRGDTQYF.

This clonotype was seen at least ten times. The rearrangement uses TRBV7-2 and TRBJ2-1, with TRBD2 matching 7 bases. CDR1 and CDR2 from the germline V gene are SGHTA and FQGNSA. CDR3 length equals 15 residues. V shed 5 bases, J shed 2 bases, and the junction held 6 bases outside the gene matches. The CDR3 protein is CASSLMGGTYNEQFF. CDR3 coding DNA: TGTGCCAGCAGCCTCATGGGGGGGACCTACAATGAGCAGTTCTTC.

This chain connects TRBV6-9 to TRBJ2-3; D is unclear. From germline, CDR1 is MNHGY and CDR2 SVAAGI. V lost 3 bases and J 0 bases, leaving 10 bases between the germline ends. CDR3 length equals 15 residues. CDR3 nucleotides: TGTGCCAGCAGTTACCGGTCGCCTAGCACAGATACGCAGTATTTT. Its protein product is CASSYRSPSTDTQYF.

V is TRBV2 and J is TRBJ1-6; D not certain. There are 15 residues in the CDR3. V dropped 5 bases and J dropped 9 bases, with 17 bases sitting between them. Germline assignment: CDR1 SNHLY and CDR2 FYNNEI. In DNA form, the CDR3 reads TGTGCCAGCAGTCCAGACGGGATTCCTGGTTCACCCCTCCACTTT. This sequence encodes CASSPDGIPGSPLHF. Drawing the rest from reference TRBV2 and TRBJ1-6, the complete variable domain is EPEVTQTPSHQVTQMGQEVILRCVPISNHLYFYWYRQILGQKVEFLVSFYNNEISEKSEIFDDQFSVERPDGSNFTLKIRSTKLEDSAMYFCASSPDGIPGSPLHFGNGTRLTVT.

This clonotype was counted ten times or more. The chain is built from TRBV2 and TRBJ1-1; 8 nucleotides agree with TRBD1. The CDR3 extends over 14 amino acids. The junction had 5 bases not matched to a gene; V was cut back by 7 bases and J by 1 base. Germline CDR1 reads SNHLY; CDR2 reads FYNNEI. CDR3 sequence: CASKGTGPNTEAFF. In nucleotides, the CDR3 is TGTGCCAGCAAGGGGACAGGCCCGAACACTGAAGCTTTCTTT.

For this clonotype: The CDR3 does not end in the conserved phenylalanine or tryptophan, so this is likely a read error. The V and J genes are TRBV20-1 and TRBJ1-3, with TRBD1 as a possible D gene (6 bases). The V gene lost 1 base and the J gene lost 4 bases, with 17 bases spanning the gap. In germline, CDR1 is DFQATT, CDR2 SNEGSKA (reference sequence). The length of the CDR3 is 16 residues. DNA for the CDR3: TGCAGTGCTAGAGGGGCCGCGGGGGGCATAGGAAACACCATATATTCT. This encodes CSARGAAGGIGNTIYS.

The chain combines TRBV6-1 with TRBJ2-1, with D possibly being TRBD2 (6 bases). Germline CDR1 and CDR2: MNHNS and SASEGT. Trimming left V 8 bases short and J 2 bases short, with 16 bases between. The CDR3 length is 15 residues. The CDR3 loop is CASALGGRPYNEQFF. For the CDR3, the DNA is TGTGCCAGCGCCTTGGGGGGACGCCCCTACAATGAGCAGTTCTTC.

The rearrangement uses TRBV7-8 and TRBJ1-4; no firm D call. The V gene lost 2 bases and the J gene lost 8 bases, with 9 bases spanning the gap. This CDR3 is 13 amino acids long. Germline values: CDR1 SGHVS, CDR2 FQNEAQ. CDR3 sequence (DNA): TGTGCCAGCAGCTTAAGGAACAACGAAAAACTGTTTTTT. It is translated as CASSLRNNEKLFF.

With respect to this clonotype: This may be a read error: a much more frequent sequence differs by one nucleotide. The chain joins TRBV14 to TRBJ2-1; TRBD2 might be the D (6 bases). This CDR3 is 14 amino acids long. Trimming removed 7 bases from V and 9 bases from J, with 19 bases in between. Germline lookup yields CDR1 SGHDN and CDR2 FVKESK. CDR3 sequence reads: CASTPWEDPSEQFF. The CDR3 DNA reads as TGTGCCAGCACCCCTTGGGAGGATCCGAGTGAGCAGTTCTTC. Together with reference TRBV14 and TRBJ2-1, the CDR3 gives the full variable domain: EAGVTQFPSHSVIEKGQTVTLRCDPISGHDNLYWYRRVMGKEIKFLLHFVKESKQDESGMPNNRFLAERTGGTYSTLKVQPAELEDSGVYFCASTPWEDPSEQFFGPGTRLTVL.

The chain joins TRBV6-1 to TRBJ2-7; TRBD1 matches 10 bases. Germline V gene data show CDR1 as MNHNS and CDR2 as SASEGT. This CDR3 comprises 14 residues. V shed 8 bases, J shed 2 bases, and the junction held 6 bases outside the gene matches. This CDR3 reads CASYQTGGTYEQYF. CDR3 DNA: TGTGCCAGCTATCAGACAGGGGGCACCTACGAGCAGTACTTC.

This chain links TRBV19 with TRBJ2-3; TRBD2 agrees at 8 bases. Germline-derived CDR1 and CDR2 are LNHDA and SQIVND (reference sequence). With V trimmed by 3 bases and J by 4 bases, 9 bases remained unmatched. This CDR3 is built from 16 residues. CDR3 region: CASSIPTGGFADTQYF. The CDR3 region has the DNA TGTGCCAGTAGTATCCCTACGGGAGGGTTTGCAGATACGCAGTATTTT.

This chain links TRBV7-9 with TRBJ2-7, with D possibly matching TRBD2 (6 bases). Germline loops: CDR1 SEHNR, CDR2 FQNEAQ (reference sequence). The CDR3 runs to 15 residues. Trimming cost V 5 bases and J 5 bases, with 19 bases left between them. CDR3 region: CASSQPGRQTDEQYF. The CDR3 bases are TGTGCCAGCAGCCAACCAGGGAGGCAGACGGACGAGCAGTACTTC.

The chain couples TRBV7-8 to TRBJ2-7; TRBD1 is a possible D gene (7 bases). The CDR3 contains 16 residues. Germline CDR1 is SGHVS and CDR2 is FQNEAQ. V dropped 5 bases and J dropped 1 base, with 18 bases sitting between them. The CDR3 DNA is TGTGCCAGCAGCCTCGGGTGGCGGGACAGATCCTACGAGCAGTACTTC. Translation gives CASSLGWRDRSYEQYF.